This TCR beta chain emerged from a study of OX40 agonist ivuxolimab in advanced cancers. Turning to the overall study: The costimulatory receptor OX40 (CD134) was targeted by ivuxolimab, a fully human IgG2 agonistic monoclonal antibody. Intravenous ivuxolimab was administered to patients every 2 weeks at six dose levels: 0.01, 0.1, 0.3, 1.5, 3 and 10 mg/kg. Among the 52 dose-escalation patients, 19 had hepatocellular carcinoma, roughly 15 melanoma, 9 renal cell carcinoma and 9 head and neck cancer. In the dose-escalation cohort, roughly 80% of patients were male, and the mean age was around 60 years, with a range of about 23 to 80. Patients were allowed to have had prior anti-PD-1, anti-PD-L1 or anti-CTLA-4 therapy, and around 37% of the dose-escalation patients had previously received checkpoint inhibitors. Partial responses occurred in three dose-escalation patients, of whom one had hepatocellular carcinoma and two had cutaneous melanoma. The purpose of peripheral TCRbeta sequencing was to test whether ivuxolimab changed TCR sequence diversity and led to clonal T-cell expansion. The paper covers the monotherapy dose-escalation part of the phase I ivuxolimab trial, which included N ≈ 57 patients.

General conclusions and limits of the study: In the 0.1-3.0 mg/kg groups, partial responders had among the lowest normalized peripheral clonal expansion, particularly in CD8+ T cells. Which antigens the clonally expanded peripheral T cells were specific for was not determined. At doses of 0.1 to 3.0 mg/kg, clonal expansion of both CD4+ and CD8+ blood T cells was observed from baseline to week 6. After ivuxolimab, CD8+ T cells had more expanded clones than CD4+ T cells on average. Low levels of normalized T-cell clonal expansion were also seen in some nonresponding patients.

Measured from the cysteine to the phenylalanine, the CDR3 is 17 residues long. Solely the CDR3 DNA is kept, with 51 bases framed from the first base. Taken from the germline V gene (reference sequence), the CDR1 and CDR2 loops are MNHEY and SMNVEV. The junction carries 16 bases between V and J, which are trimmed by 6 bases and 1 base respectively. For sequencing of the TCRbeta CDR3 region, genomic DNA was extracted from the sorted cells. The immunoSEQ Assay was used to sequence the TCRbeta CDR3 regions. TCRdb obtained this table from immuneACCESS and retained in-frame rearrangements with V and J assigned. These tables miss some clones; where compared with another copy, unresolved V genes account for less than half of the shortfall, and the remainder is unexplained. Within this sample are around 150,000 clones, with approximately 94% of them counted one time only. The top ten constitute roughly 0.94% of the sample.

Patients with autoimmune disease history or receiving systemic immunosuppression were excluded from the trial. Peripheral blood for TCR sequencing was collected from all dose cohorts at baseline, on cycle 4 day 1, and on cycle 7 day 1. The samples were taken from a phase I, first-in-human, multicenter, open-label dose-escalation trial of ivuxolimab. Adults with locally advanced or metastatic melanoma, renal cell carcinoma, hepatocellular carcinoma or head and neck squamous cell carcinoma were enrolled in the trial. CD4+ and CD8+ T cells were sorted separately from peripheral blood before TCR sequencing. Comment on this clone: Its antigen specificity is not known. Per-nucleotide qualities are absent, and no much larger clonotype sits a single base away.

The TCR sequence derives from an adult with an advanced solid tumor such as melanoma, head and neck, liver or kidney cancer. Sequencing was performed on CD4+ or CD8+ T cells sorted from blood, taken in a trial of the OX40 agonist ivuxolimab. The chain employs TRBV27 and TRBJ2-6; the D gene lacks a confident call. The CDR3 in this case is CASRDLGFSSGANVLTF. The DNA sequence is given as TGTGCCAGCAGGGACCTGGGCTTTTCTTCTGGGGCCAACGTCCTGACTTTC.